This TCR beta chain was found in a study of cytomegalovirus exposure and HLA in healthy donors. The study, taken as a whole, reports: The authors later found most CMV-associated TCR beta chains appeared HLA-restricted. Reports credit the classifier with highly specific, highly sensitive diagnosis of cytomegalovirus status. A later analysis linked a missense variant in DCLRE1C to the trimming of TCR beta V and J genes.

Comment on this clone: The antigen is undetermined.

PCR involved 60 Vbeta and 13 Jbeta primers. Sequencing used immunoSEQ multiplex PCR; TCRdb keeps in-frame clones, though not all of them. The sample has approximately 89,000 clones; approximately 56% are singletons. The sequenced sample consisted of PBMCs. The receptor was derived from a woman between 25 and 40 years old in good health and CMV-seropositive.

The CDR3 sequence: CATNKRGNEQFF. The CDR3 coding sequence is TGTGCCACCAACAAAAGGGGCAATGAGCAGTTCTTC. The chain carries TRBV15 and TRBJ2-1; a weak D match, TRBD1 (5 bases). Trimming removed 7 bases from V and 6 bases from J, with 10 bases in between. CDR1 LNHNV and CDR2 YYDKDF come from the germline V gene (reference sequence). This CDR3 is built from 12 residues.